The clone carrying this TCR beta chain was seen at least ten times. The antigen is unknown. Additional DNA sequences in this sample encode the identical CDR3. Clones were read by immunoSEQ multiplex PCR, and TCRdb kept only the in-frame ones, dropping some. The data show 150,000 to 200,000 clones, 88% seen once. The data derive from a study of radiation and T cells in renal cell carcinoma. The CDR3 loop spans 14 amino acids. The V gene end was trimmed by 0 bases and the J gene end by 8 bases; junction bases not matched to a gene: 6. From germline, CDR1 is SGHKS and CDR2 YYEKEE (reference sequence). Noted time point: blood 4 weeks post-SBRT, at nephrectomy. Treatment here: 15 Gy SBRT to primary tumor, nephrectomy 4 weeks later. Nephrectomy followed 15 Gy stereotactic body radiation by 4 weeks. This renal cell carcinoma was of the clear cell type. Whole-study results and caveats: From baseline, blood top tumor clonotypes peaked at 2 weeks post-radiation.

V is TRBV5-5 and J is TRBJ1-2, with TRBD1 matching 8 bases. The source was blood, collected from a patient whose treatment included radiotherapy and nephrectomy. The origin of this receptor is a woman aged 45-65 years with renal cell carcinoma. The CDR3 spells CASSLDWTGWGYTF. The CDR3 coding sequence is TGTGCCAGCAGCTTGGACTGGACAGGGTGGGGCTACACCTTC.